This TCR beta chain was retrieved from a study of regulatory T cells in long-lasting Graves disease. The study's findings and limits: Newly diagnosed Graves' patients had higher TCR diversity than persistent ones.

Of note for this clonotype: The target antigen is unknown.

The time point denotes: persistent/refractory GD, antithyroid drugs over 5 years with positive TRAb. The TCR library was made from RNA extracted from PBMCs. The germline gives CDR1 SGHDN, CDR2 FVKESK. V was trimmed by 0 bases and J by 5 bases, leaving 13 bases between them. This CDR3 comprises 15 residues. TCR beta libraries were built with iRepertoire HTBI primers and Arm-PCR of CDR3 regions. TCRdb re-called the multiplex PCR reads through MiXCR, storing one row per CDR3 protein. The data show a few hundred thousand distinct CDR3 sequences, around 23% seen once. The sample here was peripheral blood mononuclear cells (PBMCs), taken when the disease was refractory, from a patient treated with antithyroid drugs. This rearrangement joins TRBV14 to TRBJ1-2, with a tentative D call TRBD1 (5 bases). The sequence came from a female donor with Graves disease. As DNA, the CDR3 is TGTGCCAGCAGCCAAGATGGGGACGCTGAGTATGGCTACACCTTC. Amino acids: CASSQDGDAEYGYTF. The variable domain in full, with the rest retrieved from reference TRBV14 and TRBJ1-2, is EAGVTQFPSHSVIEKGQTVTLRCDPISGHDNLYWYRRVMGKEIKFLLHFVKESKQDESGMPNNRFLAERTGGTYSTLKVQPAELEDSGVYFCASSQDGDAEYGYTFGSGTRLTVV.